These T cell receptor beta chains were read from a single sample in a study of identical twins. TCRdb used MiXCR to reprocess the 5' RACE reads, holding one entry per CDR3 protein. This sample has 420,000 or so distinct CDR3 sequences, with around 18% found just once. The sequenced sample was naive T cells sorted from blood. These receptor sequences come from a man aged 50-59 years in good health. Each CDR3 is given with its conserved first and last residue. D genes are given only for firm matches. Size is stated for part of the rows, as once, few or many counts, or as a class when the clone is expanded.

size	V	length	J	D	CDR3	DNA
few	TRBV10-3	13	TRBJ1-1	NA	CAISEGMNTEAFF	TGTGCCATCAGTGAAGGGATGAATACTGAAGCTTTCTTT
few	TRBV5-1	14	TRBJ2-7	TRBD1	CASSKGTATYEQYF	TGCGCCAGCAGCAAGGGGACAGCTACCTACGAGCAGTACTTC
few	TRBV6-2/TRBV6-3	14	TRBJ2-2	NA	CASSYSLRGGELFF	TGTGCCAGCAGTTACTCCCTTCGGGGCGGGGAGCTGTTTTTT
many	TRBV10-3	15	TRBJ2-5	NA	CAISESRGIQETQYF	TGTGCCATCAGTGAGTCTCGGGGGATCCAAGAGACCCAGTACTTC
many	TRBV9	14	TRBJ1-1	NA	CASSETALNTEAFF	TGTGCCAGCAGCGAGACAGCCTTGAACACTGAAGCTTTCTTT
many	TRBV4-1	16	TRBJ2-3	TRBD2	CASSQDPAGGTDTQYF	TGCGCCAGCAGCCAAGATCCAGCGGGGGGGACAGATACGCAGTATTTT
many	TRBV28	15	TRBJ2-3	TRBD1	CASSPPGQGTDTQYF	TGTGCCAGCAGTCCCCCGGGACAGGGCACAGATACGCAGTATTTT
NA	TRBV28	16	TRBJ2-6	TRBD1	CASSGTALSGANVLTF	TGTGCCAGCAGTGGGACAGCCCTCTCTGGGGCCAACGTCCTGACTTTC
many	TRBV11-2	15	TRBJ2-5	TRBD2	CASRPGTSGGETQYF	TGTGCCAGCAGACCCGGGACTAGCGGGGGTGAGACCCAGTACTTC
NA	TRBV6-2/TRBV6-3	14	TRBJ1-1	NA	CASSYVDRNTEAFF	TGTGCCAGCAGTTACGTGGACCGAAACACTGAAGCTTTCTTT
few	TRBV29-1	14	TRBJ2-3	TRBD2	CSVPSGTTTDTQYF	TGCAGCGTCCCTAGCGGGACCACCACAGATACGCAGTATTTT